The rows below give T cell receptor beta chains drawn from one sample of a study of OX40 agonist ivuxolimab in advanced cancers. The protocol was immunoSEQ multiplex PCR, while the TCRdb copy is restricted to in-frame clones and leaves out a portion. The profile covers some 62,000 clones, with about 91% appearing a single time and approximately 12% taken by the ten largest. Specimen: CD4+ or CD8+ T cells sorted from blood, collected in a trial of the OX40 agonist ivuxolimab. All receptors come from an adult with an advanced solid tumor such as melanoma, head and neck, liver or kidney cancer. Each CDR3 is given with its conserved first and last residue. D genes are given only for firm matches. Not all rows give a size; the values are once, few, many and, for expanded clones, a class.

j_gene | abundance | v_gene | d_gene | CDR3aa | CDR3nt
TRBJ1-1 | - | TRBV2 | - | CASRKNTEAFF | TGTGCCAGCAGAAAAAACACTGAAGCTTTCTTT
TRBJ2-5 | once | TRBV7-9 | - | CASTGGETQYF | TGTGCCAGCACGGGTGGCGAGACCCAGTACTTC
TRBJ2-7 | - | TRBV7-9 | TRBD2 | CASTDLAAAYEQYF | TGTGCCAGCACCGATCTAGCGGCAGCCTACGAGCAGTACTTC
TRBJ2-1 | - | TRBV27 | TRBD1 | CASSPRQGRGNEQFF | TGTGCCAGCAGTCCCCGACAGGGTAGGGGCAATGAGCAGTTCTTC
TRBJ2-1 | few | TRBV4-2 | - | CASSQYVDNEQFF | TGTGCCAGCAGCCAATACGTAGACAATGAGCAGTTCTTC
TRBJ2-1 | - | TRBV10-2 | - | CASTDQGYNEQFF | TGCGCCAGCACTGATCAGGGCTACAATGAGCAGTTCTTC
TRBJ2-1 | - | TRBV7-8 | - | CASSLAISSYNEQFF | TGTGCCAGCAGCTTAGCGATTTCATCCTACAATGAGCAGTTCTTC
TRBJ2-7 | - | TRBV15 | - | CATSRESGLTYEQYF | TGTGCCACCAGCAGAGAAAGCGGATTGACCTACGAGCAGTACTTC
TRBJ2-1 | - | TRBV13 | - | CASSARDSYNEQFF | TGTGCCAGCAGCGCAAGGGACTCCTACAATGAGCAGTTCTTC
TRBJ1-5 | - | TRBV27 | - | CASSLYGPEGTVQYSNQPQHF | TGTGCCAGCAGTTTATATGGGCCAGAGGGGACGGTCCAATATAGCAATCAGCCCCAGCATTTT
TRBJ2-3 | once | TRBV27 | TRBD2 | CASSLYHSGSGDTQYF | TGTGCCAGCAGTCTTTATCATAGCGGGAGCGGAGATACGCAGTATTTT
TRBJ1-1 | - | TRBV2 | - | CASSVSGGETTEAFF | TGTGCCAGCAGTGTGTCTGGGGGAGAGACCACTGAAGCTTTCTTT
TRBJ2-5 | - | TRBV7-7 | - | CASSLAGGLETQYF | TGTGCCAGCAGCTTAGCGGGGGGGCTAGAGACCCAGTACTTC
TRBJ2-3 | - | TRBV27 | TRBD1 | CANMDDRGHNWVTDTQYF | TGTGCCAACATGGACGACAGGGGGCACAATTGGGTCACAGATACGCAGTATTTT
TRBJ2-5 | - | TRBV4-2 | - | CASSQEEGDWETQYF | TGTGCCAGCAGCCAAGAAGAGGGGGACTGGGAGACCCAGTACTTC
TRBJ2-3 | - | TRBV4-3 | TRBD1 | CASSQGQGPDTQYF | TGCGCCAGCAGCCAAGGACAGGGGCCAGATACGCAGTATTTT
TRBJ2-7 | medium-sized | TRBV6-1 | TRBD2 | CASLLAASSYEQYF | TGTGCCAGCCTACTAGCGGCGAGCTCCTACGAGCAGTACTTC
TRBJ1-1 | - | TRBV5-1 | TRBD1 | CASSPTGGSTEAFF | TGCGCCAGCAGCCCGACAGGGGGCTCTACTGAAGCTTTCTTT
TRBJ2-1 | - | TRBV29-1 | - | CSETAYNEQFF | TGCAGCGAGACGGCATACAATGAGCAGTTCTTC
TRBJ2-7 | - | TRBV14 | TRBD1 | CASSQDGTVFYEQYF | TGTGCCAGCAGCCAAGACGGGACAGTGTTCTACGAGCAGTACTTC